This passage covers 25 T cell receptor beta chains from one sample sequenced in a study of T cells in Graves' hyperthyroidism and ophthalmopathy. TCR beta CDR3 regions were amplified from RNA. Using the HTBI primer set, a first-round RT-PCR was run on the TCR CDR3. Via MiXCR, TCRdb re-called the multiplex PCR reads, giving one row per CDR3 protein. The table shows approximately 200,000 distinct CDR3 sequences, with roughly 18% occurring only once. Sequencing used blood. These receptors all come from a man aged 40-55 years with Graves' hyperthyroidism.

As regards this clonotype: This may be a read error: a much more frequent sequence differs by one nucleotide. V gene TRBV7-2 combines with J gene TRBJ1-4; possible D gene TRBD1, 5 bases. The germline gives CDR1 SGHTA, CDR2 FQGNSA. V was trimmed by 4 bases and J by 10 bases, leaving 19 bases between them. CDR3 length equals 15 residues. The CDR3 region is CASSSIQGAEGKLFF. The DNA of the CDR3 is TGTGCCAGCAGCTCTATCCAAGGGGCGGAGGGAAAACTGTTTTTT.

This clonotype was observed at least ten times. This chain connects TRBV28 to TRBJ1-2; maybe TRBD1 (5 bases). Germline CDR1 and CDR2: MDHEN and SYDVKM. V shed 4 bases and J shed 8 bases, with 11 bases lying between them. This CDR3 is built from 12 residues. The CDR3 region has the DNA TGTGCCAGCAGTTCGACAGTGCCCGGCTACACCTTC. This codes for CASSSTVPGYTF.

This clonotype occurred many times. V and J are TRBV2 and TRBJ1-1; possible D gene TRBD1, 5 bases. The CDR3 is made up of 15 amino acids. Between the trimmed V and J ends, which lost 6 bases and 1 base, there was a span of 15 bases. Germline lookup yields CDR1 SNHLY and CDR2 FYNNEI. CDR3 nucleotide sequence: TGTGCCAGCAGGGAGCAGGGAATGTCGAACACTGAAGCTTTCTTT. Encoded protein: CASREQGMSNTEAFF. Full variable domain (remainder filled in from reference TRBV2 and TRBJ1-1): EPEVTQTPSHQVTQMGQEVILRCVPISNHLYFYWYRQILGQKVEFLVSFYNNEISEKSEIFDDQFSVERPDGSNFTLKIRSTKLEDSAMYFCASREQGMSNTEAFFGQGTRLTVV.

The chain is built from TRBV9 and TRBJ1-6, with D perhaps matching TRBD1 (5 bases). The CDR3 runs 12 residues. Trimming removed 4 bases at V and 9 bases at J, with 8 bases between. The germline CDR1 and CDR2 sequences are SGDLS and YYNGEE. This CDR3 is CASSQGPSPLHF. The CDR3 nucleotides are TGTGCCAGCAGCCAGGGACCTTCACCCCTCCACTTT. The whole variable domain, remainder taken from reference TRBV9 and TRBJ1-6, is DSGVTQTPKHLITATGQRVTLRCSPRSGDLSVYWYQQSLDQGLQFLIQYYNGEERAKGNILERFSAQQFPDLHSELNLSSLELGDSALYFCASSQGPSPLHFGNGTRLTVT.

This clonotype has ten or more counts. This rearrangement joins TRBV7-8 to TRBJ1-1; D might be TRBD1 (6 bases). Trimming pared 5 bases from V and 0 bases from J, leaving 13 bases between. Germline lookup yields CDR1 SGHVS and CDR2 FQNEAQ. This CDR3 spans 15 amino acids. The DNA of the CDR3 is TGTGCCAGCAGCGGATACAGGGTCATGAACACTGAAGCTTTCTTT. Its protein is CASSGYRVMNTEAFF.

The chain is built from TRBV6-1 and TRBJ2-3; D gene unclear. The CDR3 contains 13 residues. CDR1 MNHNS and CDR2 SASEGT come from the germline V gene. V shed 6 bases and J shed 4 bases, with 11 bases lying between them. The CDR3 nucleotides are TGTGCCAGCAGGTCCCCCCCGCCAGATACGCAGTATTTT. This sequence encodes CASRSPPPDTQYF.

J is TRBJ1-1 and V is TRBV20-1; D possibly corresponds to TRBD1 (6 bases). V lost 4 bases and J lost 3, with 21 bases in between. CDR1 DFQATT and CDR2 SNEGSKA come from the germline V gene (reference sequence). There are 16 residues in the CDR3. The CDR3 protein is CSATGRIRGPDTEAFF. The CDR3 DNA is TGCAGTGCTACCGGTCGGATACGGGGGCCAGACACTGAAGCTTTCTTT.

At least ten counts were recorded for this clonotype. The chain has TRBV7-9 and TRBJ1-5; D may be TRBD1 (5 bases). Trimming left V 0 bases short and J 2 bases short, with 8 bases between. Germline CDR1 and CDR2: SEHNR and FQNEAQ (reference sequence). This CDR3 has 15 residues. CDR3 loop: CASSLAEGGNQPQHF. CDR3 sequence (DNA): TGTGCCAGCAGCTTAGCGGAAGGGGGCAATCAGCCCCAGCATTTT.

This clonotype was seen many times. The J gene is TRBJ2-1, the V gene TRBV19, with 9 bases identical to TRBD1. Unmatched junction bases numbered 5, after V lost 5 bases and J lost 9 bases. This CDR3 has 13 residues. CDR1 LNHDA and CDR2 SQIVND come from the germline V gene (reference sequence). The CDR3 DNA sequence: TGTGCCAGTAGTGCGGACAGGGGTGGTGAGCAGTTCTTC. This sequence encodes CASSADRGGEQFF.

The chain couples TRBV9 to TRBJ2-5, with 9 bases fitting TRBD2. The ends lost 0 bases at V and 5 bases at J; junction bases unmatched: 8. Germline V CDR1 and CDR2: SGDLS, YYNGEE. The CDR3 covers 16 residues. The CDR3 here is CASSVAGRGGRETQYF. CDR3 sequence (DNA): TGTGCCAGCAGCGTAGCTGGGCGGGGGGGCCGTGAGACCCAGTACTTC.

This clonotype was counted between two and nine times. The gene calls are TRBV6-5 and TRBJ1-1; no clear D gene. The V end was cut by 0 bases, the J end by 7 bases, with 9 bases between. Germline CDR1 is MNHEY and CDR2 is SVGAGI. The CDR3 runs 13 residues. The DNA of the CDR3 is TGTGCCAGCAGTTACTCTGTGGGCAGTGAAGCTTTCTTT. It translates to CASSYSVGSEAFF.

This clonotype was observed at least ten times. The V call is TRBV5-1, the J call TRBJ2-1; 7 nucleotides align to TRBD2. Germline CDR1 SGHRS, CDR2 YFSETQ. V gave up 5 bases and J gave up 2 bases; unmatched junction bases: 7. The CDR3 length is 15 residues. The CDR3 DNA reads TGCGCCAGCAGGAGAGGAGGACTAGCCTACAATGAGCAGTTCTTC. Protein: CASRRGGLAYNEQFF. The full variable domain, in which reference TRBV5-1 and TRBJ2-1 provide the parts outside the CDR3, is KAGVTQTPRYLIKTRGQQVTLSCSPISGHRSVSWYQQTPGQGLQFLFEYFSETQRNKGNFPGRFSGRQFSNSRSEMNVSTLELGDSALYLCASRRGGLAYNEQFFGPGTRLTVL.

This clonotype was recorded a few times. The chain is built from TRBV5-5 and TRBJ1-5; D is uncertain. Per the germline V gene, CDR1 is SGHKS and CDR2 is YYEKEE (reference sequence). The length of the CDR3 is 17 residues. Trimming cost V 4 bases and J 4 bases, with 21 bases left between them. CDR3 region: CASSPSETIHINQPQHF. The CDR3 DNA sequence: TGTGCCAGCAGCCCATCGGAAACAATACACATTAATCAGCCCCAGCATTTT.

There are a few counts of this clonotype. This rearrangement joins TRBV5-5 to TRBJ2-2; D is uncertain. Trimming took off 3 bases at V and 5 bases at J, with 5 bases between the two ends. Germline lookup yields CDR1 SGHKS and CDR2 YYEKEE (reference sequence). The CDR3 is made up of 12 amino acids. The CDR3 bases are TGTGCCAGCAGCTCCAGTACCGGGGAGCTGTTTTTT. Protein product: CASSSSTGELFF.

The rearrangement joins TRBV20-1 to TRBJ1-6; D remains unclear. Trimming removed 5 bases at V and 2 bases at J, with 7 bases between. The CDR3 has 13 residues. Germline CDR1 reads DFQATT; CDR2 reads SNEGSKA (reference sequence). The DNA for the CDR3 is TGCAGTGCTTTTCCTACCTATAATTCACCCCTCCACTTT. This encodes CSAFPTYNSPLHF.

This clonotype showed up many times. The genes are TRBV7-9 and TRBJ2-5, with 9 bases identical to TRBD2. Trimming removed 4 bases from V and 5 bases from J; junction bases left unmatched: 14. CDR3 length equals 17 residues. Germline values: CDR1 SEHNR, CDR2 FQNEAQ (reference sequence). In DNA, the CDR3 is TGTGCCAGCAGCTCTCCGATTGTAGCGGGGGTCGCGGAGACCCAGTACTTC. Translation: CASSSPIVAGVAETQYF. Full variable domain (outside the CDR3, taken from reference TRBV7-9 and TRBJ2-5): DTGVSQNPRHKITKRGQNVTFRCDPISEHNRLYWYRQTLGQGPEFLTYFQNEAQLEKSRLLSDRFSAERPKGSFSTLEIQRTEQGDSAMYLCASSSPIVAGVAETQYFGPGTRLLVL.

A few counts support this clonotype. The chain uses TRBV20-1 and TRBJ1-5; D gene uncertain. The CDR3 covers 12 residues. Germline lookup yields CDR1 DFQATT and CDR2 SNEGSKA (reference sequence). V shed 3 bases and J shed 4 bases, with 7 bases lying between them. The CDR3 sequence is CSASIRNQPQHF. The CDR3 DNA reads as TGCAGTGCTAGTATTAGAAATCAGCCCCAGCATTTT.

Concerning this clonotype: A much bigger clone sits one base away, suggesting this may be a read error. Since the CDR3 does not end with the conserved phenylalanine or tryptophan, this likely comes from a read error. The chain employs TRBV2 and TRBJ1-6, with D unresolved. Between the trimmed V and J ends, which lost 2 bases and 5 bases, there was a span of 10 bases. Germline V gene sequence: CDR1 SNHLY, CDR2 FYNNEI. There are 15 residues in the CDR3. CDR3 DNA sequence: TGTGCCAGCAGTGAATTGTCGCATGATAATTCACCCCTCCACTTG. Translated: CASSELSHDNSPLHL.

This clonotype was detected ten times or more. The rearrangement links TRBV7-2 to TRBJ2-7; TRBD1 aligns across 9 bases. CDR1 is SGHTA, CDR2 FQGNSA, per germline. V shed 2 bases and J 6 bases; nucleotides not matched to a gene: 8. This CDR3 spans 15 amino acids. For the CDR3, the DNA is TGTGCCAGCAGCTTAACGGGACAGGGCCGCCGCGAGCAGTACTTC. It is translated as CASSLTGQGRREQYF.

This clonotype has a count of ten or more. J is TRBJ2-7 and V is TRBV5-6, with 8 bases that match TRBD1. Trimming took 4 bases from V and 3 from J; bases not matched to a gene: 9. Germline CDR1 reads SGHDT; CDR2 reads YYEEEE. The CDR3 is made up of 15 amino acids. The CDR3 loop is CASSNPRTGSYEQYF. As DNA, the CDR3 is TGTGCCAGCAGCAATCCCCGGACAGGGAGCTACGAGCAGTACTTC.

At least ten counts were recorded for this clonotype. The chain is built from TRBV7-2 and TRBJ2-2, with a tentative D call TRBD2 (5 bases). V lost 4 bases to trimming and J lost 4 bases, with 10 bases between them. The CDR3 totals 14 residues. The germline V gene has CDR1 SGHTA and CDR2 FQGNSA. In nucleotides, the CDR3 is TGTGCCAGCAGCTCTGACTATACCACCGGGGAGCTGTTTTTT. It translates to CASSSDYTTGELFF.

This clonotype appeared many times. This chain uses TRBV7-3 with TRBJ2-1; possibly TRBD2 for D (6 bases). Deletions cut 2 bases from V and 5 bases from J, with 10 bases between. Germline V gives CDR1 SGHTA, CDR2 FQGTGA. There are 14 residues in the CDR3. The CDR3, as DNA: TGTGCCAGCAGCTTACTTCCGGGGGACAATGAGCAGTTCTTC. It encodes CASSLLPGDNEQFF. Looking up the rest from reference TRBV7-3 and TRBJ2-1 gives the full variable domain: GAGVSQTPSNKVTEKGKYVELRCDPISGHTALYWYRQSLGQGPEFLIYFQGTGAADDSGLPNDRFFAVRPEGSVSTLKIQRTERGDSAVYLCASSLLPGDNEQFFGPGTRLTVL.

In its sample, this clonotype was seen many times. The chain links TRBV11-2 to TRBJ2-7, with 9 bases fitting TRBD1. Trimming at V came to 1 base and at J to 1 base, leaving 5 bases not matched to a gene. Germline CDR1 and CDR2: SGHAT and FQNNGV. The length of the CDR3 is 16 residues. The CDR3 sequence is CASSLALGQGSYEQYF. CDR3 nucleotides: TGTGCCAGCAGCTTAGCGTTGGGACAGGGTTCCTACGAGCAGTACTTC.

The chain links TRBV6-1 to TRBJ1-6; perhaps TRBD1 as D (5 bases). The germline gives CDR1 MNHNS, CDR2 SASEGT. This CDR3 comprises 14 residues. V was shortened by 6 bases and J by 4 bases, with 10 bases between the two germline ends. CDR3 in DNA: TGTGCCAGCAGACCGGGACTTTATAATTCACCCCTCCACTTT. The encoded protein is CASRPGLYNSPLHF.

Many counts were recorded for this clonotype. This rearrangement joins TRBV11-2 to TRBJ2-1; 10 bases match TRBD1. Germline CDR1 reads SGHAT; CDR2 reads FQNNGV. V shed 5 bases and J 5 bases; nucleotides not matched to a gene: 6. The CDR3 consists of 15 residues. CDR3 nucleotides: TGTGCCAGCAGCCCCCAAGGACAGGGGGACAATGAGCAGTTCTTC. Translating it yields CASSPQGQGDNEQFF. The full variable domain, rest sourced from reference TRBV11-2 and TRBJ2-1, is EAGVAQSPRYKIIEKRQSVAFWCNPISGHATLYWYQQILGQGPKLLIQFQNNGVVDDSQLPKDRFSAERLKGVDSTLKIQPAKLEDSAVYLCASSPQGQGDNEQFFGPGTRLTVL.